Listed below are T cell receptor beta chains from one sample, sequenced in a study of blood T cell repertoires in COVID-19. The protocol was immunoSEQ multiplex PCR, while the TCRdb copy is restricted to in-frame clones and leaves out a portion. The sample holds under 300,000 clones; about 88% are singletons and the top ten take 0.99%. The sequenced sample was peripheral blood. The receptors stem from a woman aged 40 to 50 who had recovered from COVID-19. CDR3s include the opening cysteine and the closing phenylalanine or tryptophan. Fields, in order: D gene, J gene, clone size, V gene, CDR3 DNA, CDR3 protein. A D gene is named only where the DNA matches it firmly. For some rows the clone size is stated as once, few or many, or as a class when expanded; others skip it.

NA TRBJ1-5 NA TRBV24-1 TGTGCCACCAGTGACCCGGGGAGGGAGGGCAATCAGCCCCAGCATTTT CATSDPGREGNQPQHF
TRBD2 TRBJ2-3 once TRBV5-1 TGCGCCAGCAGCTTGGACGGACTAGCGGTAGATACGCAGTATTTT CASSLDGLAVDTQYF
NA TRBJ2-7 NA TRBV13 TGTGCCAGCAGCTTAGGCCGGGGGGCGGGCTACGAGCAGTACTTC CASSLGRGAGYEQYF
TRBD2 TRBJ2-1 once TRBV7-2 TGTGCCAGCAGCTTTCGGGGGAGGGCATCTAATGAGCAGTTCTTC CASSFRGRASNEQFF
NA TRBJ2-1 NA TRBV9 TGTGCCAGCAGCGTCGGAGTTGAGCAGTTCTTC CASSVGVEQFF
NA TRBJ1-2 NA TRBV10-3 TGTGCCATCAGCACCTCTTCGGGTCATAACTATGGCTACACCTTC CAISTSSGHNYGYTF
TRBD2 TRBJ2-7 NA TRBV18 TGTGCCAGCTCACCCGGACGGGAGGGCGAGCAGTACTTC CASSPGREGEQYF
NA TRBJ1-2 NA TRBV28 TGTGCCAGCAGCCAGACAGCGAGTAACTATGGCTACACCTTC CASSQTASNYGYTF
TRBD1 TRBJ1-2 NA TRBV30 TGTGCCTGGAGCCCCTCGGGACAGTGGGACTATGGCTACACCTTC CAWSPSGQWDYGYTF
TRBD1 TRBJ1-2 NA TRBV6-6 TGTGCCAGCACAGAGGGGGCGGTCTATGGCTACACCTTC CASTEGAVYGYTF
NA TRBJ1-1 NA TRBV4-3 TGCGCCAGCAGCCAAGATGGGGGGGGGCGGTCGCCTTTCTTT CASSQDGGGRSPFF
TRBD1 TRBJ1-4 NA TRBV30 TGTGCCTGGAGCCACGGACAGGGGGGGCACGAAAAACTGTTTTTT CAWSHGQGGHEKLFF
TRBD2 TRBJ2-5 NA TRBV24-1 TGTGCCACCAGTGACCCCCGTGTTTCCGGACTAGCTAGCCCGACCCAGTACTTC CATSDPRVSGLASPTQYF
NA TRBJ1-2 NA TRBV21-1 TGTGCCGGGCCCCGGCAGCAGCTCTATGGCTACACCTTC CAGPRQQLYGYTF
TRBD1 TRBJ1-6 NA TRBV10-2 TGCGCCAGCAGTGAGCCCGGGACAGCGAATAATTCACCCCTCCACTTT CASSEPGTANNSPLHF
NA TRBJ2-1 NA TRBV3-1/TRBV3-2 TGTGCCAGCCGGGGTCTGGCGGGGTGGGAGCAGTTCTTC CASRGLAGWEQFF
TRBD2 TRBJ2-5 few TRBV10-2 TGCGCCAGCAGTGCCGGTAGACTAGCGGACACTGGGACCCAGTACTTC CASSAGRLADTGTQYF
NA TRBJ1-4 NA TRBV5-4 TGTGCCAGCAGCCGAGAAGGACAAACTGAAAAACTGTTTTTT CASSREGQTEKLFF
NA TRBJ1-2 once TRBV27 TGTGCCACCTCCCCTGGGGGGGACTATGGCTACACCTTC CATSPGGDYGYTF
TRBD2 TRBJ2-1 NA TRBV19 TGTGCCAGTAGCCCGAGGACTAGCGGACCCCACAATGAGCAGTTCTTC CASSPRTSGPHNEQFF
TRBD2 TRBJ2-1 NA TRBV7-7 TGTGCTAGCAGCTTAGGACTAGCGGGAGGTGGCGATGAGCAGTTCTTC CASSLGLAGGGDEQFF
NA TRBJ1-6 NA TRBV27 TGTGCCAGCAGTTACGGGGGTGGGTCACCCCTCCACTTT CASSYGGGSPLHF
NA TRBJ1-4 NA TRBV21-1 TGTGCCAGCAGCAAAGCCGAGGGACAGGGGTTCGAAAAACTGTTTTTT CASSKAEGQGFEKLFF
NA TRBJ1-2 NA TRBV15 TGTGCCACCAGCCCCAACGGGGGATATGGCTACACCTTC CATSPNGGYGYTF
TRBD1 TRBJ1-4 NA TRBV19 TGTGCCAGTAGTATCGGGACAGGGGTATCCGGAAAACTGTTTTTT CASSIGTGVSGKLFF
TRBD2 TRBJ2-1 NA TRBV27 TGTGCCAGCAGTTTTGGGCTAGCGGGAGTTGAGCAGTTCTTC CASSFGLAGVEQFF
TRBD2 TRBJ2-5 NA TRBV19 TGTGCCAGTAGTATAGACCCTAGCGGGAAGAGTGGGGAGACCCAGTACTTC CASSIDPSGKSGETQYF
TRBD1 TRBJ2-2 NA TRBV24-1 TGTGCCACCAGTGAGCCGGGACAGGCGAAACCGGAGCTGTTTTTT CATSEPGQAKPELFF
NA TRBJ2-1 NA TRBV14 TGTGCCAGCAGCCAAGGGTCGCGGAGGCCCTTAGATGAGCAGTTCTTC CASSQGSRRPLDEQFF
TRBD1 TRBJ1-5 NA TRBV4-1 TGCGCCAGCAGCCGAGACGCCGGGACAGCCCAGCATTTT CASSRDAGTAQHF
TRBD2 TRBJ2-1 few TRBV30 TGTGCCTGGAGGCCCGGGACTAGCGGTTACAATGAGCAGTTCTTC CAWRPGTSGYNEQFF
TRBD1 TRBJ1-6 NA TRBV18 TGTGCCAGCTCCCCGCCGACAGGGGAGAATTCACCCCTCCACTTT CASSPPTGENSPLHF
TRBD2 TRBJ2-7 NA TRBV7-8 TGTGCCAGCAGCTTAGTTTGGGAGACTCCCGGAATAGCGGGAGCGGGCGAGCAGTACTTC CASSLVWETPGIAGAGEQYF
NA TRBJ1-6 NA TRBV28 TGTGCCAGCAGTTTGGCCCATTCACCCCTCCACTTT CASSLAHSPLHF
NA TRBJ1-1 NA TRBV28 TGTGCCAGCAGTTTGGAGGGGAACACTGAAGCTTTCTTT CASSLEGNTEAFF
TRBD2 TRBJ2-7 NA TRBV6-6 TGTGCCAGCAGTTCGGGGGGTAGCTCCTACGAGCAGTACTTC CASSSGGSSYEQYF
TRBD2 TRBJ2-3 NA TRBV9 TGTGCCAGCAGCGTCGGGACTAGCGGGGCGGATACGCAGTATTTT CASSVGTSGADTQYF
NA TRBJ1-2 NA TRBV9 TGTGCCAGCAGCCCCCGCGGGGGGGAGGGCTACACCTTC CASSPRGGEGYTF
NA TRBJ2-7 once TRBV10-3 TGTGCCATCAGTGAGTTGGACCCACCCGGGGGATACGAGCAGTACTTC CAISELDPPGGYEQYF
NA TRBJ2-3 NA TRBV19 TGTGCCAGTAGTTCGTCGAAAGGGGGTGGCACAGATACGCAGTATTTT CASSSSKGGGTDTQYF
TRBD1 TRBJ2-7 NA TRBV30 TGTGCCTGGAGTGCCCCGGACAGGGCAGTGGGCGAGCAGTACTTC CAWSAPDRAVGEQYF
TRBD2 TRBJ2-5 NA TRBV11-2 TGTGCCAGCAGTCTAGCGGGACCGGGAGAGACCCAGTACTTC CASSLAGPGETQYF
TRBD2 TRBJ2-7 few TRBV7-2 TGTGCCAGCAGCCACCGTAGCGGGGGGGGCTACGAGCAGTACTTC CASSHRSGGGYEQYF
NA TRBJ2-3 NA TRBV27 TGTGCCAGCAGTTTTTGGGCTAGCGTTTCAGATACGCAGTATTTT CASSFWASVSDTQYF
TRBD2 TRBJ2-1 NA TRBV5-4 TGTGCCAGCAGCTTGGGGTCCGGGACTAGCGGGAGTAATGAGCAGTTCTTC CASSLGSGTSGSNEQFF
NA TRBJ2-7 once TRBV9 TGTGCCAGCAGCGTAGGTGACGGGAACTCCTACGAGCAGTACTTC CASSVGDGNSYEQYF
NA TRBJ1-2 NA TRBV28 TGTGCCAGCATCAAGGGGGGGAAAAACTATGGCTACACCTTC CASIKGGKNYGYTF
TRBD2 TRBJ2-3 NA TRBV10-2 TGCGCCAGCAGTGAGTCGGCTAGCGGGAGGGTGGCCACTAGCACAGATACGCAGTATTTT CASSESASGRVATSTDTQYF
NA TRBJ1-6 NA TRBV19 TGTGCCAGTAGTATCGGCAGGGCTAATTCACCCCTCCACTTT CASSIGRANSPLHF
TRBD2 TRBJ2-7 NA TRBV7-6 TGTGCCAGCAGCTTAGTCCTAGCGGGAGTCTACGAGCAGTACTTC CASSLVLAGVYEQYF
TRBD1 TRBJ1-2 once TRBV5-5 TGTGCCAGCAGCTTGACCCCGGACAGGAGGAACTATGGCTACACCTTC CASSLTPDRRNYGYTF
TRBD1 TRBJ1-5 NA TRBV6-1 TGTGCCAGCAGTGAATGGCAGGGGGCGCGGGAGCCCCAGCATTTT CASSEWQGAREPQHF
TRBD1 TRBJ1-2 NA TRBV5-1 TGCGCCAGCACGGGGGACAGCCCAGGCTACACCTTC CASTGDSPGYTF